These 10 T cell receptor beta chains originate from one sample sequenced in a study of early stage breast cancer tumors. Only in-frame clones appear in the TCRdb table, and some are missing; sequencing was by immunoSEQ multiplex PCR. This table holds about 72,000 clones, roughly 84% found once. Sequenced input: blood. Source of these receptors: a person in their 60s with breast cancer.

V gene TRBV25-1 combines with J gene TRBJ1-6, with D possibly being TRBD1 (6 bases). Looked up from germline, CDR1 is MGHDK and CDR2 is SYGVNS. V gave up 1 base and J gave up 9 bases, with 10 bases separating them. CDR3 length equals 14 residues. The CDR3 spells CASSEFGRGSPLHF. Written as DNA, the CDR3 is TGTGCCAGCAGTGAATTTGGCAGGGGTTCACCCCTCCACTTT. Supplemented by reference TRBV25-1 and TRBJ1-6, the full variable domain reads EADIYQTPRYLVIGTGKKITLECSQTMGHDKMYWYQQDPGMELHLIHYSYGVNSTEKGDLSSESTVSRIRTEHFPLTLESARPSHTSQYLCASSEFGRGSPLHFGNGTRLTVT.

This clone has only a few counts. This rearrangement joins TRBV19 to TRBJ1-2, with TRBD1 as a possible D gene (6 bases). Germline V gene lookup returns CDR1 LNHDA and CDR2 SQIVND (reference sequence). This CDR3 has 14 residues. V was clipped by 10 bases and J by 6 bases, with 21 bases between them. The CDR3 region is CATNSRRGSDGYTF. DNA for the CDR3: TGTGCCACCAACTCGAGGAGGGGGTCGGATGGCTACACCTTC.

This chain links TRBV19 with TRBJ2-2, with 9 positions matching TRBD2. The CDR3 contains 17 residues. Germline V gene data show CDR1 as LNHDA and CDR2 as SQIVND (reference sequence). V trimming: 5 bases; J trimming: 4 bases; junction bases outside the gene matches: 11. In nucleotides, the CDR3 is TGTGCCAGTAGTTCCCGACTAGCGGATAGGGGCACCGGGGAGCTGTTTTTT. Encoded protein: CASSSRLADRGTGELFF.

The gene calls are TRBV6-5 and TRBJ1-3, with a weak D call TRBD1 (6 bases). CDR3 length equals 15 residues. The V end was cut by 6 bases, the J end by 1 base, with 13 bases between. CDR1 and CDR2 from the germline V gene are MNHEY and SVGAGI. The CDR3 DNA reads as TGTGCCAGCAGCCTGACAGGACAATCTGGAAACACCATATATTTT. Translating gives CASSLTGQSGNTIYF.

The V gene is TRBV28, the J gene TRBJ1-4, with TRBD1 matching over 7 bases. J gave up 6 bases and V 5 bases, and 3 bases lay outside the gene matches. The CDR3 is 13 residues long. Germline assignment: CDR1 MDHEN and CDR2 SYDVKM. The CDR3 DNA reads as TGTGCCAGCAGTCAGGGGGTTTATGAAAAACTGTTTTTT. It translates to CASSQGVYEKLFF.

The chain couples TRBV6-5 to TRBJ1-2, with D perhaps TRBD1 (6 bases). Trimming took off 0 bases at V and 5 bases at J, with 13 bases between the two ends. The CDR3 length is 15 residues. Per the germline V gene, CDR1 is MNHEY and CDR2 is SVGAGI. The CDR3 nucleotides are TGTGCCAGCAGTTACTCTCACGGGGGCGGATATGGCTACACCTTC. Its protein product is CASSYSHGGGYGYTF.

Written as DNA, the CDR3 is TGCGCCAGCAGCTTCGCCGACAGGGATAGTTCACCCCTCCACTTT. It specifies CASSFADRDSSPLHF. The chain carries TRBV5-1 and TRBJ1-6; 7 bases agree with TRBD1. Germline V gene sequence: CDR1 SGHRS, CDR2 YFSETQ. Trimming took 2 bases from V and 9 from J; bases not matched to a gene: 8. This CDR3 contains 15 residues.

The rearrangement joins TRBV5-8 to TRBJ2-3; 8 bases match TRBD2. Trimming took 4 bases from V and 2 from J; bases not matched to a gene: 6. This CDR3 comprises 15 residues. Germline V gene lookup returns CDR1 SGHTS and CDR2 YDEGEE. As DNA, the CDR3 is TGTGCCAGCAGCCAACTAGCGGTAATCACAGATACGCAGTATTTT. Protein product: CASSQLAVITDTQYF.

This clone was found once. The limits of the CDR3 on the DNA are not certain, so only TCRdb's listed CDR3 is given. The chain couples TRBV6-5 to TRBJ2-5. The CDR3 contains 15 residues when both ends are counted. Germline V gives CDR1 MNHEY, CDR2 SVGAGI. The CDR3 sequence is CASRTSGRAQETQYF.

The chain couples TRBV6-1 to TRBJ1-3, with D unresolved. The germline V gene encodes CDR1 MNHNS and CDR2 SASEGT. This CDR3 has 16 residues. The V end lost 0 bases, the J end lost 1 base, and 10 bases lay between the germline ends. The CDR3 nucleotides read TGTGCCAGCAGTGAAGCGCTCGGCTTATCTGGAAACACCATATATTTT. This encodes CASSEALGLSGNTIYF.